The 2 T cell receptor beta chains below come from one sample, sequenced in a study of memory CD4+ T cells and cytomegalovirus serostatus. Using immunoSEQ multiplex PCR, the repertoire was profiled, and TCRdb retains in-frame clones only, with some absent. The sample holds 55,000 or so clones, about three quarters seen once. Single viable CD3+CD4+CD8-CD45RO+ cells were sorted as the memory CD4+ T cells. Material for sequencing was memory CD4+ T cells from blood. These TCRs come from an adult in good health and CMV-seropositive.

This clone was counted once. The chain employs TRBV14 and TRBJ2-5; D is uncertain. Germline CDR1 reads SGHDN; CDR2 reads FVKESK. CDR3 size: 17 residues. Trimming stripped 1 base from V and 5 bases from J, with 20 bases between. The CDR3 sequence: CASSQGRLSVQGETQYF. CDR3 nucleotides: TGTGCCAGCAGCCAAGGAAGGCTATCGGTTCAAGGGGAGACCCAGTACTTC. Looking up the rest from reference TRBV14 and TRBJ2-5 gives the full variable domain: EAGVTQFPSHSVIEKGQTVTLRCDPISGHDNLYWYRRVMGKEIKFLLHFVKESKQDESGMPNNRFLAERTGGTYSTLKVQPAELEDSGVYFCASSQGRLSVQGETQYFGPGTRLLVL.

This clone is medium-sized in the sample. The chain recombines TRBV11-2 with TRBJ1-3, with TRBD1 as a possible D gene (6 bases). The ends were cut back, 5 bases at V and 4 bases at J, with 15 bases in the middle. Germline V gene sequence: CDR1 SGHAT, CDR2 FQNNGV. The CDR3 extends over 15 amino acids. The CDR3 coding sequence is TGTGCCAGCAGCGCTATATGGACAGACGGAAACACCATATATTTT. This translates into CASSAIWTDGNTIYF.